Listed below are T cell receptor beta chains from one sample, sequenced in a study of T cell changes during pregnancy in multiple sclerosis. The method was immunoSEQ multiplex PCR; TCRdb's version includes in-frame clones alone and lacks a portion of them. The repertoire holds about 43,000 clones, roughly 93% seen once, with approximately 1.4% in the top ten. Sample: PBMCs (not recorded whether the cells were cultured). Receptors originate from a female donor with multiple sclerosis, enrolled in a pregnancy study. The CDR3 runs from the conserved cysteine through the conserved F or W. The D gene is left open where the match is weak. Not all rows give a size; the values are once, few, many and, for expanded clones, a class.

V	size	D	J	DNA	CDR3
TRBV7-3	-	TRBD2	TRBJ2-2	TGTGCCAGCAGCTTTGGCGGGAGCGCCGGGGAGCTGTTTTTT	CASSFGGSAGELFF
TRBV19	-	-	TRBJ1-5	TGTGCCAGTAGTATAGATCAGGGGTCTAATCAGCCCCAGCATTTT	CASSIDQGSNQPQHF
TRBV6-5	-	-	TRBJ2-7	TGTGCCAGCAGTGCTAACTACGAGCAGTACTTC	CASSANYEQYF
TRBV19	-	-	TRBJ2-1	TGTGCCAGTAGTAACCCGTTCTACAATGAGCAGTTCTTC	CASSNPFYNEQFF
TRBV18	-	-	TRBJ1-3	TGTGCCAGCTCACCACTCGCGGGGGCGGAAAACACCATATATTTT	CASSPLAGAENTIYF
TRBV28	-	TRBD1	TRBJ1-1	TGTGCCAGTCTCCAAAAAGGGACAGGGAACACTGAAGCTTTCTTT	CASLQKGTGNTEAFF
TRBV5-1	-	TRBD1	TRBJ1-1	TGCGCCAGCAGCGGGGGGACAGCGAACACTGAAGCTTTCTTT	CASSGGTANTEAFF
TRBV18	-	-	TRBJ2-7	TGTGCCAGCTCCGTAAGGGGGGACGAGCAGTACTTC	CASSVRGDEQYF
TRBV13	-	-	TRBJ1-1	TGTGCCAGCAGCTTCACAACGGGCTCTTTGAACACTGAAGCTTTCTTT	CASSFTTGSLNTEAFF
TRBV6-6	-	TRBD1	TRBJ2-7	TGTGCCAGCAGTTCGGGACAGGCAAAATACGAGCAGTACTTC	CASSSGQAKYEQYF
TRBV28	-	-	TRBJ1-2	TGTGCCAGCAGTTGGGCAGCTTTAGGCTATGGCTACACCTTC	CASSWAALGYGYTF
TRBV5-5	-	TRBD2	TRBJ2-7	TGTGCCAGCAGATCCTATAGCGGGAGCTCCTACGAGCAGTACTTC	CASRSYSGSSYEQYF
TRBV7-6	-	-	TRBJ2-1	TGTGCCAGCAGCTTAGGATCGTTCCCATCCTACAATGAGCAGTTCTTC	CASSLGSFPSYNEQFF
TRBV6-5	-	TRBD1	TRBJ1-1	TGTGCCAGCAGTAGACAGGGCCCTGGTGAAGCTTTCTTT	CASSRQGPGEAFF
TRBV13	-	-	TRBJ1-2	TGTGCCAGCAGCTTACTGTCCCCACAGGCCGAGCGGACCTTC	CASSLLSPQAERTF
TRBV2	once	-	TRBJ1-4	TGTGCCAGCCGTACAGGGAGTGAAGAAAAACTGTTTTTT	CASRTGSEEKLFF
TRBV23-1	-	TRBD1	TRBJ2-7	TGCGCCAGCAGTCAACTAGACGGGACAGGTCCTTCCTACGAGCAGTACTTC	CASSQLDGTGPSYEQYF
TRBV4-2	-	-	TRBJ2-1	TGTGCCAGCAGCTACTACAATGAGCAGTTCTTC	CASSYYNEQFF
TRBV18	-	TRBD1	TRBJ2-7	TGTGCCAGCTCAGACCAACCGGGACAGGGAGCCGAGCAGTACTTC	CASSDQPGQGAEQYF
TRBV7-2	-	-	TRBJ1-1	TGTGCCAGCAGGGGCTTTGGCACTGAAGCTTTCTTT	CASRGFGTEAFF
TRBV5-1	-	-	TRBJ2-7	TGCGCCAGCAGCTTGAACCCACACGAGCAGTACTTC	CASSLNPHEQYF
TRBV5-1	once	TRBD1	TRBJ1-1	TGCGCCAGCAGCCCTGGGACAGAGAACACTGAAGCTTTCTTT	CASSPGTENTEAFF
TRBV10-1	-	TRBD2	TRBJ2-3	TGCGCCAGCAGTGAGAGACTAGCGAGTAGCACAGATACGCAGTATTTT	CASSERLASSTDTQYF
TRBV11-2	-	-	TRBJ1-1	TGTGCCAGCAGCTTAGGAGGGGACACTGAAGCTTTCTTT	CASSLGGDTEAFF
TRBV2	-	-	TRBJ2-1	TGTGCCAGCAGTGGGCGGGTCGGGTTCGGTGAGCAGTTCTTC	CASSGRVGFGEQFF
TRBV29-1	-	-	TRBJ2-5	TGCAGCGTTGAAGACGGTAAAGAGACCCAGTACTTC	CSVEDGKETQYF
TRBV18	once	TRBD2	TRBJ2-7	TGTGCCAGCTCACCGACTAGCGGGGACACCTACGAGCAGTACTTC	CASSPTSGDTYEQYF
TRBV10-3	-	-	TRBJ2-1	TGTGCCATCAGTGGTAACAATGAGCAGTTCTTC	CAISGNNEQFF
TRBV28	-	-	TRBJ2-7	TGTGCCAGCAGGGGGGACAGCGGGTGGGAGCAGTACTTC	CASRGDSGWEQYF
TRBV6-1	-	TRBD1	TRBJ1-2	TGTGCCAGCAGTGTTGGGACAGGGGGCGCCTCCGGCTACACCTTC	CASSVGTGGASGYTF
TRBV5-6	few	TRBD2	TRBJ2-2	TGTGCCAGCGACGGGACTAGCGGCAACACCGGGGAGCTGTTTTTT	CASDGTSGNTGELFF
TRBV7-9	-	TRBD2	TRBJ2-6	TGTGCCAGCAGCCCGGGACTAGCGAGCTCTGGGGCCAACGTCCTGACTTTC	CASSPGLASSGANVLTF
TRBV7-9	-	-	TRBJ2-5	TGTGCCAGCGCCTCGGAGACCCAGTACTTC	CASASETQYF
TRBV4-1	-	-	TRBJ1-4	TGCGCCAGCAGCCAAGAAGGGGCGAACGGTGAAAAACTGTTTTTT	CASSQEGANGEKLFF
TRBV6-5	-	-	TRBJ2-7	TGTGCCAGCAGTGACCGAGCGATCTCCTACGAGCAGTACTTC	CASSDRAISYEQYF
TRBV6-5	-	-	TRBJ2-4	TGTGCCAGCAGACACCCAAAAAACATTCAGTACTTC	CASRHPKNIQYF
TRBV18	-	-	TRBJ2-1	TGTGCCAGCTCACCAACTCCTAGCGCCTCCTACAATGAGCAGTTCTTC	CASSPTPSASYNEQFF
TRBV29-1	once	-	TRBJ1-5	TGCAGCGTTGAAACGGTTGGTCAGCCCCAGCATTTT	CSVETVGQPQHF
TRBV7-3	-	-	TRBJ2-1	TGTGCCAGCAGCTTAAACCAGAACAGCAATGAGCAGTTCTTC	CASSLNQNSNEQFF
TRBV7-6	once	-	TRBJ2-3	TGTGCCAGCAGCGGAGGAGAAGGGGTGATGGACACAGATACGCAGTATTTT	CASSGGEGVMDTDTQYF
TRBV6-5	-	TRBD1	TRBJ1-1	TGTGCCAGCAGTCCGGACAGGGACAACACTGAAGCTTTCTTT	CASSPDRDNTEAFF
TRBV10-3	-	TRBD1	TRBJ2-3	TGTGCCATCGGGACGGGACAGGGGACCACAGATACGCAGTATTTT	CAIGTGQGTTDTQYF
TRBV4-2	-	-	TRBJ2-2	TGTGCCAGCAGGCCGACCGGCGGGGAGCTGTTTTTT	CASRPTGGELFF